This T cell receptor (beta chain) was retrieved from a study of OX40 agonist ivuxolimab in advanced cancers. Sequencing used immunoSEQ multiplex PCR; TCRdb keeps in-frame clones, though not all of them. The sample lists about 61,000 clones, around 90% occurring once. This CDR3 is 14 amino acids long. V usage is TRBV21-1 and J usage is TRBJ1-2; the table's D gene call, TRBD1, was not cross checked with the DNA. TRBV21-1 is designated a pseudogene. Here the sequenced sample was CD4+ or CD8+ T cells sorted from blood, taken in a trial of the OX40 agonist ivuxolimab. The sequence derives from an adult with an advanced solid tumor such as melanoma, head and neck, liver or kidney cancer. The CDR3 sequence: CASTRTGDNYGYTF. The CDR3 DNA follows: TGTGCCAGCACCAGGACAGGGGATAACTATGGCTACACCTTC.